The clone carrying this TCR beta chain was seen a single time. Produced via immunoSEQ multiplex PCR; TCRdb's table is partial and in-frame only. The sample lists 75,000 to 95,000 clones; over 75% were seen once. The CDR3 is 17 amino acids. The ends were cut back, 5 bases at V and 0 bases at J, with 14 bases in the middle. Germline values: CDR1 KGHSH, CDR2 LQKENI. This entry is derived from a study of OX40 agonist ivuxolimab in advanced cancers. On the study more broadly: The dose of intravenous ivuxolimab that patients received every 2 weeks ranged from 0.01 to 10 mg/kg.

The chain recombines TRBV18 with TRBJ2-6; a weak D match, TRBD1 (5 bases). The TCR sequence derives from an adult with an advanced solid tumor such as melanoma, head and neck, liver or kidney cancer. The specimen was CD4+ or CD8+ T cells sorted from blood, collected in a trial of the OX40 agonist ivuxolimab. The CDR3 reads CASSTQSRGSGANVLTF. The CDR3 DNA is TGTGCCAGCTCAACACAGAGTAGGGGCTCTGGGGCCAACGTCCTGACTTTC. Filled out from reference TRBV18 and TRBJ2-6, the complete variable domain reads NAGVMQNPRHLVRRRGQEARLRCSPMKGHSHVYWYRQLPEEGLKFMVYLQKENIIDESGMPKERFSAEFPKEGPSILRIQQVVRGDSAAYFCASSTQSRGSGANVLTFGAGSRLTVL.